This T cell receptor (beta chain) was found in a study of CD8 T cells in ankylosing spondylitis. Overall study findings and caveats: A TCR beta motif of roughly eight highly homologous variants appeared characteristic of ankylosing spondylitis blood.

TCRdb passed the 5' RACE reads through MiXCR, listing each CDR3 protein once. The repertoire holds 250,000 to 350,000 distinct CDR3 sequences, roughly 20% seen once, with approximately 3.7% in the top ten. CDR1 SGHNT and CDR2 YENEEA come from the germline V gene. This CDR3 contains 14 residues. The V and J ends lost 3 bases and 5 bases respectively, with 11 bases between them. In regard to this clonotype: Its antigen is unidentified.

The chain is built from TRBV11-3 and TRBJ2-1; D gene ambiguous. The sequence derives from a female donor with ankylosing spondylitis or in good health (not recorded which). The specimen was blood, either unsorted or a sorted T cell fraction (not recorded which). The DNA for the CDR3 is TGTGCCAGCAGCTTGGTCGGTCTCAACAATGAGCAGTTCTTC. It yields the protein CASSLVGLNNEQFF.